One sample yielded the 27 T cell receptor beta chains listed below, sequenced in a study of blood T cell repertoires in COVID-19. Sequencing used immunoSEQ multiplex PCR; TCRdb keeps in-frame clones, though not all of them. The sample contains hundreds of thousands of clones, around nine tenths of which appear only once. Sequenced material: peripheral blood. The receptors shown here come from a man aged 35 to 55 with acute or convalescent COVID-19.

The chain uses TRBV5-1 and TRBJ2-1, with 7 bases aligning to TRBD1. The germline V gene has CDR1 SGHRS and CDR2 YFSETQ. The CDR3 sequence is 16 residues long. V shed 5 bases and J 8 bases; nucleotides not matched to a gene: 16. Here the CDR3 DNA reads TGCGCCAGCAGGAAGACTACCGGGACAGTAACCGATGAGCAGTTCTTC. Translating it yields CASRKTTGTVTDEQFF.

This chain links TRBV5-5 with TRBJ1-1; D unclear. The CDR3 sequence is 12 residues long. Germline V CDR1 and CDR2: SGHKS, YYEKEE (reference sequence). The V end lost 2 bases, the J end lost 7 bases, and 9 bases lay between the germline ends. As DNA, the CDR3 is TGTGCCAGCAGCTTAGTCGAGAATGAAGCTTTCTTT. This translates into CASSLVENEAFF.

V is TRBV28 and J is TRBJ1-2; TRBD1 might be the D (5 bases). Trimming stripped 4 bases from V and 0 bases from J, with 12 bases between. Germline V gene data show CDR1 as MDHEN and CDR2 as SYDVKM. The CDR3 consists of 15 residues. CDR3 DNA sequence: TGTGCCAGCAGTTCCCGGGACTTCACTAACTATGGCTACACCTTC. Its translation: CASSSRDFTNYGYTF.

The CDR3 region is CASSLVLSTSGSDNEQFF. The CDR3 DNA sequence: TGTGCCAGCAGTTTAGTGTTGTCGACTAGCGGGAGTGACAATGAGCAGTTCTTC. The gene calls are TRBV28 and TRBJ2-1; TRBD2 agrees at 12 bases. Germline-derived CDR1 and CDR2 are MDHEN and SYDVKM. After removal of 2 bases from V and 5 bases from J, the junction contained 10 bases not matched to a gene. CDR3 length: 18 amino acids.

This clone was counted only a few times. The chain is built from TRBV3-1 (or the pseudogene TRBV3-2) and TRBJ2-3; 9 bases fit TRBD2. Germline assignment: CDR1 LGHDT and CDR2 YNNKEL (reference sequence). The CDR3 length is 15 residues. Trimming cost V 3 bases and J 9 bases; bases outside gene matches: 10. Here the CDR3 DNA reads TGTGCCAGCAGCCAGCTAGCGCGGGAGGGGGGGACGCAGTATTTT. Its protein is CASSQLAREGGTQYF.

This clone appeared a single time. This rearrangement joins TRBV28 to TRBJ2-1; 7 bases match TRBD2. Germline-derived CDR1 and CDR2 are MDHEN and SYDVKM. The CDR3 has 14 amino acids. V lost 6 bases to trimming and J lost 9 bases; unmatched junction nucleotides: 11. Written as DNA, the CDR3 is TGTGCCAGCAGCCCTGGACTAGGGACCGGTGAGCAGTTCTTC. This translates into CASSPGLGTGEQFF. Supplemented by reference TRBV28 and TRBJ2-1, the full variable domain reads DVKVTQSSRYLVKRTGEKVFLECVQDMDHENMFWYRQDPGLGLRLIYFSYDVKMKEKGDIPEGYSVSREKKERFSLILESASTNQTSMYLCASSPGLGTGEQFFGPGTRLTVL.

The V gene is TRBV3-1 (or the pseudogene TRBV3-2), the J gene TRBJ1-1, with TRBD1 as a possible D gene (5 bases). V shed 1 base and J shed 6 bases, with 12 bases lying between them. The germline V gene encodes CDR1 LGHDT and CDR2 YNNKEL (reference sequence). The CDR3 has 14 residues. The CDR3 protein is CASSQAGTAAEAFF. CDR3 nucleotide sequence: TGTGCCAGCAGCCAAGCTGGGACTGCAGCTGAAGCTTTCTTT.

The chain links TRBV6-2 or TRBV6-3 to TRBJ2-2; the match to TRBD2 covers 11 bases. The V gene's germline CDR1 is MNHEY and CDR2 SVGEGT. V trimming: 6 bases; J trimming: 3 bases; junction bases outside the gene matches: 12. The CDR3 is made up of 18 amino acids. The CDR3 sequence is CASSPPMTSGIYTGELFF. Here the CDR3 DNA reads TGTGCCAGCAGCCCCCCTATGACTAGCGGGATCTACACCGGGGAGCTGTTTTTT.

This clone was seen a single time. This chain links TRBV7-3 with TRBJ2-1; weak D call: TRBD1 (5 bases). The CDR3 extends over 14 amino acids. Per the germline V gene, CDR1 is SGHTA and CDR2 is FQGTGA. V was trimmed by 4 bases and J by 5 bases, leaving 12 bases between them. DNA for the CDR3: TGTGCCAGCAGCTCCACCCAGGGCGACAATGAGCAGTTCTTC. This translates into CASSSTQGDNEQFF.

This clone was seen only once. The chain recombines TRBV2 with TRBJ2-7, with D possibly matching TRBD1 (5 bases). CDR3 length: 11 amino acids. The V and J ends lost 7 bases and 6 bases respectively, with 10 bases between them. The germline V gene encodes CDR1 SNHLY and CDR2 FYNNEI. This CDR3 reads CASTQGVEQYF. The CDR3 bases are TGTGCCAGCACGCAGGGCGTCGAGCAGTACTTC.

This chain connects TRBV2 to TRBJ2-7, with TRBD1 as a possible D gene (5 bases). This CDR3 region has 14 residues. Germline V lookup: CDR1 SNHLY, CDR2 FYNNEI. Trimming left V 6 bases short and J 5 bases short, with 17 bases between. Here the CDR3 reads CASSGLGRVDEQYF. CDR3 in DNA: TGTGCCAGCAGCGGCTTGGGCAGGGTAGACGAGCAGTACTTC.

This clone appeared once. This chain connects TRBV9 to TRBJ2-7; D gene uncertain. The V gene's germline CDR1 is SGDLS and CDR2 YYNGEE. V was clipped by 4 bases and J by 9 bases, with 11 bases between them. The CDR3 sequence is 11 residues long. CDR3 nucleotide sequence: TGTGCCAGCAGCCCGCCGTGCGGGCAGTACTTC. It specifies CASSPPCGQYF.

This sequence joins TRBV7-8 and TRBJ1-5, with TRBD1 matching over 7 bases. The J segment lost 7 bases and the V segment lost 4 bases, leaving 1 base of the junction unmatched. The CDR3 covers 12 residues. Per the germline V gene, CDR1 is SGHVS and CDR2 is FQNEAQ. The CDR3 DNA reads as TGTGCCAGCAGCTCAGGGGGGCAGCCCCAGCATTTT. Translated, it gives CASSSGGQPQHF.

V and J are TRBV24-1 and TRBJ1-4; D is ambiguous. The germline V and J ends were trimmed by 12 bases and 1 base, with 17 bases remaining between them. Per germline, CDR1 KGHDR and CDR2 SFDVKD. The CDR3 is made up of 15 amino acids. The CDR3 nucleotides are TGTGCCCCTTGGTCGGGAGGTCAAACTAATGAAAAACTGTTTTTT. It codes for CAPWSGGQTNEKLFF.

As DNA, the CDR3 is TGTGCCAGCAGCAGGCAAACTAGCGGGAGCTACAATGAGCAGTTCTTC. This encodes CASSRQTSGSYNEQFF. V usage is TRBV7-9 and J usage is TRBJ2-1; TRBD2 matches 11 bases. The trim removed 5 bases at V and 3 bases at J, leaving 6 bases unmatched. Germline assignment: CDR1 SEHNR and CDR2 FQNEAQ (reference sequence). The CDR3 is made up of 16 amino acids.

J is TRBJ2-2 and V is TRBV9, with D tentatively TRBD1 (6 bases). This CDR3 region has 17 residues. Germline lookup yields CDR1 SGDLS and CDR2 YYNGEE. The V end was cut by 0 bases, the J end by 7 bases, with 19 bases between. The CDR3 DNA reads TGTGCCAGCAGCGTAGCAGAACAGGGCTATAGTATCGGGGAGCTGTTTTTT. Its protein product is CASSVAEQGYSIGELFF.

The V gene is TRBV7-9, the J gene TRBJ2-1, with 13 bases fitting TRBD2. The J segment lost 3 bases and the V segment lost 5 bases, leaving 7 bases of the junction unmatched. The V gene's germline CDR1 is SEHNR and CDR2 FQNEAQ (reference sequence). The CDR3 has 17 residues. The CDR3 nucleotides are TGTGCCAGCAGCCGTGGACTAGCGGGGGCTAACTACAATGAGCAGTTCTTC. Translation: CASSRGLAGANYNEQFF.

The CDR3 DNA follows: TGTGCCAGCACCTCGACAGATCAGCCCCAGCATTTT. Translated: CASTSTDQPQHF. The chain recombines TRBV28 with TRBJ1-5; maybe TRBD1 (5 bases). CDR1 MDHEN and CDR2 SYDVKM come from the germline V gene. This CDR3 has 12 residues. V lost 7 bases and J 5 bases, leaving 9 bases between the germline ends.

The chain links TRBV7-3 to TRBJ2-5; TRBD2 agrees at 8 bases. Germline V gene sequence: CDR1 SGHTA, CDR2 FQGTGA. The CDR3 has 17 residues. With 5 bases clipped from V and 1 base from J, the junction kept 12 bases outside the gene matches. CDR3 protein: CASSPQAGVRGQETQYF. Here the CDR3 DNA reads TGTGCCAGCAGCCCCCAAGCGGGAGTAAGGGGCCAAGAGACCCAGTACTTC.

This chain uses TRBV11-3 with TRBJ2-1, with 10 bases that match TRBD2. Germline V lookup: CDR1 SGHNT, CDR2 YENEEA. The CDR3 contains 15 residues. Trimming at V came to 1 base and at J to 10 bases, leaving 7 bases not matched to a gene. As DNA, the CDR3 is TGTGCCAGCAGCTTAGGCCCCCCGACTAGCGGGGAGCAGTTCTTC. Translated: CASSLGPPTSGEQFF. Using reference TRBV11-3 and TRBJ2-1 for the parts outside the CDR3, the full variable domain is EAGVVQSPRYKIIEKKQPVAFWCNPISGHNTLYWYLQNLGQGPELLIRYENEEAVDDSQLPKDRFSAERLKGVDSTLKIQPAELGDSAVYLCASSLGPPTSGEQFFGPGTRLTVL.

V is TRBV6-1 and J is TRBJ2-3; perhaps TRBD2 as D (6 bases). Deletions cut 3 bases from V and 4 bases from J, with 11 bases between. This CDR3 spans 14 amino acids. CDR1 and CDR2 from the germline V gene are MNHNS and SASEGT. In nucleotides, the CDR3 is TGTGCCAGCAGTGAGGGCGGCGGGGCAGATACGCAGTATTTT. Amino acid sequence: CASSEGGGADTQYF.

Regarding this clone: Distinct nucleotide sequences in the sample also encode this CDR3. The chain's CDR3 is CASSGGGPYEQYF. CDR3 DNA sequence: TGCGCCAGCAGTGGAGGTGGCCCCTACGAGCAGTACTTC. This rearrangement joins TRBV10-2 to TRBJ2-7; D gene uncertain. Germline V gene sequence: CDR1 WSHSY, CDR2 SAAADI. V lost 4 bases and J lost 2, with 9 bases in between. The CDR3 is made up of 13 amino acids.

V gene TRBV18 combines with J gene TRBJ2-7, with TRBD2 matching 9 bases. CDR1 KGHSH and CDR2 LQKENI come from the germline V gene. This CDR3 has 15 residues. V was pared by 0 bases and J by 3 bases, with 3 bases of the junction left unmatched. The CDR3, as DNA: TGTGCCAGCTCACCACCCCTAGCGGGAAACTACGAGCAGTACTTC. Translating it yields CASSPPLAGNYEQYF.

V is TRBV27 and J is TRBJ1-3, with D unresolved. The CDR3 is 15 residues long. Germline V gives CDR1 MNHEY, CDR2 SMNVEV (reference sequence). V was clipped by 5 bases and J by 0 bases, with 11 bases between them. CDR3 in DNA: TGTGCCAGCAGTCTGCGAGGTGTCTCTGGAAACACCATATATTTT. This translates into CASSLRGVSGNTIYF.

The gene calls are TRBV2 and TRBJ2-3, with TRBD2 as a possible D gene (6 bases). Per germline, CDR1 SNHLY and CDR2 FYNNEI. The germline V and J ends were trimmed by 9 bases and 5 bases, with 12 bases remaining between them. The CDR3 extends over 12 amino acids. The CDR3 DNA is TGTGCCAGGTCGGGAGCGATAGATACGCAGTATTTT. It translates to CARSGAIDTQYF. Variable domain in full (rest from reference TRBV2 and TRBJ2-3): EPEVTQTPSHQVTQMGQEVILRCVPISNHLYFYWYRQILGQKVEFLVSFYNNEISEKSEIFDDQFSVERPDGSNFTLKIRSTKLEDSAMYFCARSGAIDTQYFGPGTRLTVL.

The V and J genes are TRBV6-1 and TRBJ1-3, with 7 bases matching TRBD1. The CDR3 length is 16 residues. The trim removed 4 bases at V and 3 bases at J, leaving 9 bases unmatched. The germline CDR1 and CDR2 sequences are MNHNS and SASEGT. CDR3 amino acids: CASSGDHRGYGNTIYF. CDR3 in DNA: TGTGCCAGCAGTGGCGACCACAGGGGTTATGGAAACACCATATATTTT.

The rearrangement links TRBV4-3 to TRBJ1-2; 8 bases line up with TRBD1. Losses at the gene ends were 0 bases for V and 4 bases for J; bases not matched to a gene: 10. The CDR3 runs to 17 residues. Germline values: CDR1 LGHNA, CDR2 YSLEER. The CDR3: CASSQDTEATGVYGYTF. CDR3 coding DNA: TGCGCCAGCAGCCAAGATACTGAGGCGACAGGGGTCTATGGCTACACCTTC.